This entry features one T cell receptor (beta chain) sequence. The data derive from a study of blood T cell repertoires in COVID-19. Overall study: Acute-phase and convalescent COVID-19 samples originated in the United States, Italy and Spain.

During active infection, Seattle patients enrolled and were then monitored through disease. Clones were sequenced by immunoSEQ multiplex PCR, and TCRdb holds only the in-frame ones, with some missing. The sample includes some 450,000 clones, about 87% of them seen just once. The J segment lost 5 bases and the V segment lost 2 bases, leaving 6 bases of the junction unmatched. The germline V gene encodes CDR1 LGHDT and CDR2 YNNKEL (reference sequence). This CDR3 has 14 residues. Input material: peripheral blood. The chain combines TRBV3-1 (or the pseudogene TRBV3-2) with TRBJ2-7, with 7 bases aligning to TRBD1. The source of this sequence is a woman aged 45-65 years with COVID-19, enrolled during active disease. The DNA of the CDR3 is TGTGCCAGCAGCCAACAGGGGGTCGACCACGAGCAGTACTTC. Its protein product is CASSQQGVDHEQYF.